This TCR beta chain stems from a study of technical replicates of blood from a handful of donors. Assay: immunoSEQ multiplex PCR; the TCRdb copy retains only in-frame clones and omits some. The sample consists of about 97,000 clones, about 95% of them appearing once. With 5 bases removed from V and 7 bases from J, the gap between germline ends came to 12 bases. The CDR3 is made up of 13 amino acids. Looked up from germline, CDR1 is SGHVS and CDR2 is FQNEAQ. Sequencing used T cells isolated from PBMCs. The chain employs TRBV7-8 and TRBJ1-5; D uncertain. The receptor was isolated from a human donor in good health. CDR3 sequence reads: CASSAGRGQPQHF. The CDR3 coding sequence is TGTGCCAGCAGCGCCGGTCGGGGACAGCCCCAGCATTTT.